The 4 T cell receptor beta chains below come from one sample, sequenced in a study of chemoradiotherapy in HPV16-positive cancers. Only in-frame clones appear in the TCRdb table, and some are missing; sequencing was by immunoSEQ multiplex PCR. Here the sample spans about 21,000 clones, approximately 86% being singletons. This sample comprised blood, obtained from a patient who underwent chemoradiotherapy. These receptors all stem from a human donor with HPV-associated anogenital cancer.

The V call is TRBV20-1, the J call TRBJ2-3; D is uncertain. The CDR3 is 11 residues long. Trimming pared 3 bases from V and 4 bases from J, leaving 5 bases between. Germline values: CDR1 DFQATT, CDR2 SNEGSKA (reference sequence). CDR3 amino acids: CSARRADTQYF. CDR3 in DNA: TGCAGTGCTAGGCGCGCAGATACGCAGTATTTT.

This chain links TRBV7-9 with TRBJ1-5; 9 nucleotides align to TRBD1. Per germline, CDR1 SEHNR and CDR2 FQNEAQ (reference sequence). There are 15 residues in the CDR3. V trimming: 1 base; J trimming: 4 bases; junction bases outside the gene matches: 2. The CDR3 loop is CASSLGGQGNQPQHF. The CDR3 nucleotides read TGTGCCAGCAGCTTAGGGGGACAGGGTAATCAGCCCCAGCATTTT.

The chain links TRBV2 to TRBJ1-5; 8 bases fit TRBD1. Unmatched junction bases numbered 12, after V lost 4 bases and J lost 7 bases. The CDR3 contains 16 residues. CDR1 and CDR2 (germline): SNHLY, FYNNEI. The CDR3 coding sequence is TGTGCCAGCAGTGCTCAGTCGACAGGGGTGGGGCAGCCCCAGCATTTT. It translates to CASSAQSTGVGQPQHF.

The count of this clone is one. The chain has TRBV25-1 and TRBJ1-3; D not resolved. The germline CDR1 and CDR2 sequences are MGHDK and SYGVNS. Trimming shortened V by 4 bases and J by 0 bases, and 10 bases separated the two germline ends. This CDR3 comprises 15 residues. CDR3 amino acids: CASSARLLSGNTIYF. CDR3 DNA: TGTGCCAGCAGTGCCAGACTGCTCTCTGGAAACACCATATATTTT.